This T cell receptor (beta chain) is from a study of CD8+CD57+ T cells in acquired aplastic anemia. Study-level points and caveats: Patients and controls shared twenty-nine CD8+ CDR3 sequences, which appeared highly expressed in patients and within their immunodominant clones.

Investigators profiled TCR beta VDJ and CDR3 from genomic DNA template. MiXCR was run by TCRdb on the reads, yielding one entry per CDR3 protein. The sample lists 100,000 to 120,000 distinct CDR3 sequences, roughly 51% seen once, with 25% to 35% in the top ten. A word on this clonotype: Its matching antigen is unknown.

Per germline, CDR1 LNHNV and CDR2 YYDKDF (reference sequence). The CDR3 runs to 16 residues. V was shortened by 0 bases and J by 0 bases, with 12 bases between the two germline ends. V and J are TRBV15 and TRBJ2-7; maybe TRBD2 (5 bases). Sequencing input: sorted CD4+, CD8+, or CD8+CD57+ T cells (not recorded which) from PBMCs. The origin of this receptor is a human donor in good health, serving as a control. Here the CDR3 reads CATSRDLRESSYEQYF. The CDR3, as DNA: TGTGCCACCAGCAGAGATCTAAGGGAGAGCTCCTACGAGCAGTACTTC.